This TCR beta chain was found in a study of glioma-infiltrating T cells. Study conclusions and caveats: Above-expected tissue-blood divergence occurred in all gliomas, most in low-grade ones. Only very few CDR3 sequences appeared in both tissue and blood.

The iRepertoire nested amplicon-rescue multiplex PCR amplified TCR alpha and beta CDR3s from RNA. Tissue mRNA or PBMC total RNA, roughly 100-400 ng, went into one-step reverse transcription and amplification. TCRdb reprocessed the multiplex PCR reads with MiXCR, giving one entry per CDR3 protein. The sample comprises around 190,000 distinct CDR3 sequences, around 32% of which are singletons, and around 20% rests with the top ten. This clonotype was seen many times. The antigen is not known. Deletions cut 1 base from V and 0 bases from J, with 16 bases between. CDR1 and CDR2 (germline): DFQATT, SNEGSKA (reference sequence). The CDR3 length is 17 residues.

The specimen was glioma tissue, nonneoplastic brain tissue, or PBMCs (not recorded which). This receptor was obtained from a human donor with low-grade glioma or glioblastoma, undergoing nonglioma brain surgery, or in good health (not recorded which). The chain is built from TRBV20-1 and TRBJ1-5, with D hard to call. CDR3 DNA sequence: TGCAGTGCTAGAGTTTCGACATACGAAAATAGCAATCAGCCCCAGCATTTT. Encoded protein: CSARVSTYENSNQPQHF.